The next 21 T cell receptor beta chains were all read from a single sample in a study of tumor-infiltrating lymphocytes in primary liver carcinoma. Bulk tissue was left unsorted, and RNA and DNA were co-extracted from 20-30 mg of it. With roughly 500 ng total RNA as template and a constant-region primer, TCR beta cDNA was made. Libraries of TCR beta came from three nested multiplex PCR rounds with slightly modified ARM-PCR. The first two PCR rounds, approximately 10 cycles each, used TRBV1-TRBV30 forward primers and a C-beta reverse primer. Via MiXCR, TCRdb re-called the multiplex PCR reads, giving one row per CDR3 protein. The data hold roughly 120,000 distinct CDR3 sequences, with 64% observed a single time. The sample comprised liver tumor tissue from sampling region 3. As to subset: tumor region T3, left-lateral pole. These receptors all stem from a woman in her sixties with primary liver carcinoma and hepatitis B virus infection.

Notes on this clonotype: One junction end does not reproduce the germline sequence, and a read error may be involved. The chain links TRBV5-4 to TRBJ1-2; 7 bases are shared with TRBD1. The CDR3 extends over 15 amino acids. Germline V CDR1 and CDR2: SGHNT, YYREEE (reference sequence). The CDR3 nucleotides read TGTGTCAGCAACTTTTTAACAGGGGAGTTCTATGGCTACACCTTC. This sequence encodes CVSNFLTGEFYGYTF.

V is TRBV29-1 and J is TRBJ2-3; TRBD1 aligns across 8 bases. This CDR3 contains 15 residues. Germline values: CDR1 SQVTM, CDR2 ANQGSEA. V lost 7 bases, J lost 15 bases, and 24 bases stayed unmatched. DNA of the CDR3: TGCAGCGCTATGACAGGGGTCAGCGGCACAGATACGCTATATTTT. It is translated as CSAMTGVSGTDTLYF.

Concerning this clonotype itself: A junction boundary mismatches the germline segment, possibly from a read error. The genes are TRBV11-1 and TRBJ2-7; D possibly corresponds to TRBD2 (6 bases). CDR1 is SGHAT, CDR2 FQDESV, per germline (reference sequence). CDR3 length equals 14 residues. CDR3 coding DNA: TGTGCCAGCAGCTTATACCGCGGGGCCCACGAGCAATACTTC. It encodes CASSLYRGAHEQYF.

A note on this clonotype: One junction end does not reproduce the germline sequence, and a read error may be involved. CDR3 residues: CSAERNTEAFF. The CDR3 bases are TGCAGCGCTGAAAGGAACACTGAAGCTTTCTTT. The chain combines TRBV29-1 with TRBJ1-1; no reliable D call. The germline V gene encodes CDR1 SQVTM and CDR2 ANQGSEA. The CDR3 extends over 11 amino acids.

This clonotype showed up just a few times. A much larger clone is a single base away; this may be a read error. This chain uses TRBV12-3 or TRBV12-4 with TRBJ2-7; 8 bases map to TRBD1. This CDR3 is 14 amino acids long. In DNA, the CDR3 is TGTGTCAGCAGGAGGACAGGGTACTCCTACGAGCAGTACTTC. Translating gives CVSRRTGYSYEQYF.

CDR3 in DNA: TGTGCCAGCAGCTGGACTAGCCGTGGCGAACAGTTCTTC. The encoded protein is CASSWTSRGEQFF. This chain links TRBV11-2 with TRBJ2-1, with 8 bases lining up with TRBD2. The length of the CDR3 is 13 residues. Germline V lookup: CDR1 SGHAT, CDR2 FQNNGV. J lost 13 bases, V lost 4 bases, and 9 bases had no gene match.

The chain has TRBV2 and TRBJ1-5; TRBD1 is a possible D gene (5 bases). The CDR3 covers 14 residues. Germline loops: CDR1 SNHLY, CDR2 FYNNEI. Between the trimmed V and J ends, which lost 6 bases and 5 bases, there was a span of 14 bases. The CDR3 reads CASRESQGHQPQHF. For the CDR3, the DNA is TGTGCCAGCAGAGAGTCGCAGGGCCATCAGCCCCAGCATTTT.

This clonotype was counted ten times or more. The J gene is TRBJ2-1, the V gene TRBV5-6, with D possibly being TRBD2 (6 bases). Germline lookup yields CDR1 SGHDT and CDR2 YYEEEE. CDR3 length: 15 amino acids. Trimming cost V 2 bases and J 7 bases, with 16 bases left between them. The CDR3 DNA reads TGTGCCAGCAGCTTAATCGGGAGTCCGGTTAATGAGCAGTTCTTC. Protein sequence: CASSLIGSPVNEQFF.

This clonotype showed up many times. This chain connects TRBV7-9 to TRBJ2-7; D not certain. The CDR3 length is 12 residues. V was pared by 0 bases and J by 3 bases, with 3 bases between. Per the germline V gene, CDR1 is SEHNR and CDR2 is FQNEAQ (reference sequence). DNA of the CDR3: TGTGCCAGCAGCTTAGCCGACTACGAGCAGTACTTC. This gives the protein CASSLADYEQYF.

As for this clonotype: Germline and junction disagree at one end, which may indicate a read error. The chain carries TRBV11-3 and TRBJ2-1; 7 bases are a match to TRBD2. CDR3 length: 14 residues. Germline CDR1 is SGHNT and CDR2 is YENEEA. The CDR3 DNA sequence: TGTGCCAGCAGCTCGGAGCGGGGCTACAATGAGCAGCTCTTC. Its protein is CASSSERGYNEQLF.

The table lists this clonotype with a count of one. At one end the junction does not follow the germline gene, possibly because of a read error. The J gene is TRBJ2-1, the V gene TRBV12-3 or TRBV12-4; D might be TRBD1 or TRBD2, each matching 5 bases. The CDR3 covers 16 residues. CDR3 nucleotide sequence: TGTGCCAGCAGTAAAGTTGTGTGGGGGTGCGAGAATGAGCGGTTCTTC. This encodes CASSKVVWGCENERFF.

A remark on this clonotype: The CDR3 does not end in the conserved phenylalanine or tryptophan, so this is likely a read error. The rearrangement links TRBV28 to TRBJ2-7; TRBD1 matches at 8 bases. The CDR3 is made up of 13 amino acids. J lost 1 base, V lost 7 bases, and 3 bases had no gene match. Germline lookup yields CDR1 MDHEN and CDR2 SYDVKM. The CDR3 DNA reads as TGTGCCAGCAACCGACAGGGGTCCTACGAGCAGTACTAC. It yields the protein CASNRQGSYEQYY.

The V gene is TRBV7-8, the J gene TRBJ2-1; TRBD2 might be the D (5 bases). Germline V gives CDR1 SGHVS, CDR2 FQNEAQ. The CDR3 spans 16 residues. V was clipped by 5 bases and J by 10 bases, with 24 bases between them. The CDR3 sequence: CASSPSEATEVREQFF. The DNA of the CDR3 is TGTGCCAGCAGCCCTTCGGAAGCTACGGAGGTTCGAGAGCAGTTCTTC. Full variable domain (missing parts from reference TRBV7-8 and TRBJ2-1): GAGVSQSPRYKVAKRGQDVALRCDPISGHVSLFWYQQALGQGPEFLTYFQNEAQLDKSGLPSDRFFAERPEGSVSTLKIQRTQQEDSAVYLCASSPSEATEVREQFFGPGTRLTVL.

This clonotype was seen once. No conserved phenylalanine or tryptophan ends this CDR3, so it is likely a read error. This sequence joins TRBV28 and TRBJ2-5; D ambiguous. The CDR3 extends over 13 amino acids. Germline loops: CDR1 MDHEN, CDR2 SYDVKM. V was trimmed by 5 bases and J by 2 bases, leaving 9 bases between them. In DNA form, the CDR3 reads TGTGCCAGCAGTCCTGGGTCACAAGAGACCCAGTACATC. It is translated as CASSPGSQETQYI.

A single count supports this clonotype. The chain links TRBV29-1 to TRBJ2-2; 13 nucleotides align to TRBD2. Trimming cost V 4 bases and J 6 bases; bases outside gene matches: 2. The germline CDR1 and CDR2 sequences are SQVTM and ANQGSEA. CDR3 length equals 14 residues. The CDR3 DNA is TGCAGCGTTGGAGGGACTAGCGGGGCCGGGGAGCTGTTTTTT. Amino acid sequence: CSVGGTSGAGELFF.

This clonotype showed up just once. At one boundary the junction diverges from the germline segment, which might be a read error. The rearrangement links TRBV28 to TRBJ2-7; 12 bases fit TRBD2. Germline V CDR1 and CDR2: MDHEN, SYDVKM. The length of the CDR3 is 13 residues. The CDR3 sequence is CAITSGRSYEQYF. CDR3 coding DNA: TGTGCCATCACTAGCGGGAGGTCCTACGAGCAATACTTC.

This clonotype has ten or more counts. This chain connects TRBV4-2 to TRBJ2-4; 9 nucleotides match TRBD2. V lost 0 bases to trimming and J lost 6 bases; unmatched junction nucleotides: 12. Germline CDR1 reads LGHNA; CDR2 reads YNFKEQ. CDR3 length: 18 residues. CDR3 DNA sequence: TGTGCCAGCAGCCAAGATCGGGCGGGAGGGCCTGTAACAAACATTCAGTACTTC. It encodes CASSQDRAGGPVTNIQYF.

In its sample, this clonotype is medium-sized. The chain employs TRBV11-2 and TRBJ2-2; maybe TRBD2 (6 bases). The germline CDR1 and CDR2 sequences are SGHAT and FQNNGV. V lost 3 bases to trimming and J lost 1 base, with 15 bases between them. The CDR3 runs to 17 residues. CDR3 region: CASSFNRASVNTGELFF. CDR3 DNA sequence: TGTGCCAGCAGCTTTAATAGGGCTAGCGTGAACACCGGGGAGCTGTTTTTT.

The gene calls are TRBV20-1 and TRBJ1-2; D remains unclear. The germline gives CDR1 DFQATT, CDR2 SNEGSKA (reference sequence). The CDR3 length is 13 residues. Trimming left V 0 bases short and J 5 bases short, with 10 bases between. CDR3 sequence reads: CSARELVRYGYTF. CDR3 coding DNA: TGCAGTGCTAGAGAGTTGGTGAGGTATGGCTACACCTTC.

This clonotype was detected a few times. Possible read error: a much larger clone is one base away. The CDR3 carries no conserved terminal phenylalanine or tryptophan, so it likely arises from a read error. The chain uses TRBV5-4 and TRBJ2-5, with TRBD2 identical over 12 bases. Trimming removed 6 bases from V and 1 base from J; junction bases left unmatched: 4. Germline V gives CDR1 SGHNT, CDR2 YYREEE (reference sequence). This CDR3 spans 15 amino acids. The CDR3 protein is CASMPGLAGQETQYL. In DNA, the CDR3 is TGTGCCAGCATGCCGGGACTAGCGGGCCAAGAGACCCAGTACTTG.

This clonotype came up a few times. Given a much more abundant clone one base away, this may be a read error. The rearrangement uses TRBV5-5 and TRBJ2-7, with D perhaps matching TRBD2 (5 bases). Looked up from germline, CDR1 is SGHKS and CDR2 is YYEKEE (reference sequence). This CDR3 region has 11 residues. The CDR3 DNA is TGTACCAGCAATACGAGGGACGAGCAGTACTTC. Translating it yields CTSNTRDEQYF.